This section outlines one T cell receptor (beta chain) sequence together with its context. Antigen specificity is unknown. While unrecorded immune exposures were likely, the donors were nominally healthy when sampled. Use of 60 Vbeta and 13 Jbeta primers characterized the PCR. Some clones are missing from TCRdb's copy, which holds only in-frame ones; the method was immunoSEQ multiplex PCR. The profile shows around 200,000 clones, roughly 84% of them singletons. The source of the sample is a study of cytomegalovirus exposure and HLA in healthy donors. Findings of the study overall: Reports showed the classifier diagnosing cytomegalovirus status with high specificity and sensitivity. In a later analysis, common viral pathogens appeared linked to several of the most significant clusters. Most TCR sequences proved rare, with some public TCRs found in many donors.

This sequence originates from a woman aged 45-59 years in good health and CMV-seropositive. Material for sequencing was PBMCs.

The CDR3 coding sequence is TGTGCCAGCAGCCCCTCGAGCGGGTTGGGCTATGGCTACACCTTC. This codes for CASSPSSGLGYGYTF. V gene TRBV5-4 combines with J gene TRBJ1-2; no firm D call. Germline values: CDR1 SGHNT, CDR2 YYREEE (reference sequence). This CDR3 contains 15 residues. The V end lost 4 bases, the J end lost 4 bases, and 17 bases lay between the germline ends.